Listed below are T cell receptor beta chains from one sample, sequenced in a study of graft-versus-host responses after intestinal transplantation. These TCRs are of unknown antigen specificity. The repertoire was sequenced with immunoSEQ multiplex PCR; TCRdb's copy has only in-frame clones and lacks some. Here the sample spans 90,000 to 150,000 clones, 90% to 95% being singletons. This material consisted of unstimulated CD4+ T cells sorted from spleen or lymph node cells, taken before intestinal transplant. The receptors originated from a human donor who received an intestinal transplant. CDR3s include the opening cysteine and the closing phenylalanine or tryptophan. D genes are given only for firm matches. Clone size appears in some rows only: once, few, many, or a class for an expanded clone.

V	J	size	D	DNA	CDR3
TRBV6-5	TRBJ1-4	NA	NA	TGTGCCAGCAGCTTTCGGACAAGAGCAAATGAAAAACTGTTTTTT	CASSFRTRANEKLFF
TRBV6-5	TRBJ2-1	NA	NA	TGTGCCAGCAGTTATCGGGACTCCGGTGAGCAGCTCTTC	CASSYRDSGEQLF
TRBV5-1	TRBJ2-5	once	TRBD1	TGCGCCAGCAGCTTGACAGACAGGGGTCAAGAGACCCAGTACTTC	CASSLTDRGQETQYF
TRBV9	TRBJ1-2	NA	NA	TGTGCCAGCAGGGGAAATACAGGGTTGGAAGTCGGCTACACCTTC	CASRGNTGLEVGYTF
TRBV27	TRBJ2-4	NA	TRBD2	TGTGCCAGCAGTTTAGCGGGAGATCGAGGGTACATTCAGTACTTC	CASSLAGDRGYIQYF
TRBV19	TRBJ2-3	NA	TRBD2	TGTGCCAGTAGTATGGGACTAGCGGTCTACACAGATACGCAGTATTTT	CASSMGLAVYTDTQYF
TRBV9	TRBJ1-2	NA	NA	TGTGCCAGCAGATCAACAGGGAACTATGGCTACACCTTC	CASRSTGNYGYTF
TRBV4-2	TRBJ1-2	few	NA	TGTGCCAGCAGCCGGTCGCAAGGGGCAGGGAACTATGGCTACACCTTC	CASSRSQGAGNYGYTF
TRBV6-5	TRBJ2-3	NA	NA	TGTGCCAGCAGTTACTCGATCTCAGGACTGGATACGCAGTATTTT	CASSYSISGLDTQYF
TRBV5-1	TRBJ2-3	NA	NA	TGCGCCAGCAGCTCAGGGTCAGGGGCCCGCACAGATACGCAGTATTTT	CASSSGSGARTDTQYF
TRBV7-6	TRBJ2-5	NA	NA	TGTGCCAGCAGCCAACAATTGGACAGCCTTGGAGAGACCCAGTACTTC	CASSQQLDSLGETQYF
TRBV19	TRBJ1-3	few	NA	TGTGCCACTACAGAACAGGCTTCTGGAAACACCATATATTTT	CATTEQASGNTIYF
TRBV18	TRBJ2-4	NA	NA	TGTGCCAGCTCATCGGGACGAAAAAACATTCAGTACTTC	CASSSGRKNIQYF
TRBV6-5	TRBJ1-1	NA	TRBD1	TGTGCCAGCCAGACGGACAGGGGGCCAGGACAGATCGCTTTCTTT	CASQTDRGPGQIAFF
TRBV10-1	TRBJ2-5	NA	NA	TGCGCCAGCAGTGTTGGAGTGGTAGGTGAGACCCAGTACTTC	CASSVGVVGETQYF
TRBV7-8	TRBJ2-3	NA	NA	TGTGCCAGCAGGCCCCCCGGGGTCCAAAATACGCAGTATTTT	CASRPPGVQNTQYF
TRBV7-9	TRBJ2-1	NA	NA	TGTGCCAGCAGCTTAGTAAGGACGAGCTCCTACAATGAGCAGTTCTTC	CASSLVRTSSYNEQFF
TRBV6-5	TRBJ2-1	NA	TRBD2	TGTGCCAGCAGTTACACCGTTAGCGGGGCCTACAATGAGCAGTTCTTC	CASSYTVSGAYNEQFF
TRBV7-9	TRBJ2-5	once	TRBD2	TGTGCCAGCAGCTTAGCTCCCTCGTTTGGGGGGGAGGAGACCCAGTACTTC	CASSLAPSFGGEETQYF
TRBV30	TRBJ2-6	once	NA	TGTGCCTGGAGTGCAGGACTTTCCGGGGCCAACGTCCTGACTTTC	CAWSAGLSGANVLTF
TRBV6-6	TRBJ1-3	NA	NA	TGTGCCAGCAGTTACTCAGACTCTGGAAACACCATATATTTT	CASSYSDSGNTIYF
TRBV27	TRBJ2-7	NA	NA	TGTGCCAGCAGGAGGAGCAGCGCGAGCTCCTACGAGCAGTACTTC	CASRRSSASSYEQYF
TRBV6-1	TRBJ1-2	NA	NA	TGTGCCAGCAGTGAATTCGGACAGAACTATGGCTACACCTTC	CASSEFGQNYGYTF
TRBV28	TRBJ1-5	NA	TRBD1	TGTGCCAGCAGTTTTGACAGGGGAAGGCAGCCCCAGCATTTT	CASSFDRGRQPQHF
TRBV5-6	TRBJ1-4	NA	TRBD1	TGTGCCAGCAGCTTACGGACAGGGGAAAAACTGTTTTTT	CASSLRTGEKLFF
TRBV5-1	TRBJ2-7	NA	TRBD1	TGCGCCAGCAGCTTGACAGGGGGACTTAGCGAGCAGTACTTC	CASSLTGGLSEQYF
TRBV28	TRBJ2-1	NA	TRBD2	TGTGCCACCCTGACTGCGGGACTAGCGGATAACAATGAGCAGTTCTTC	CATLTAGLADNNEQFF
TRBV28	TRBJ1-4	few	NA	TGTGCCAGCAGAGGACAGCTTAATGAAAAACTGTTTTTT	CASRGQLNEKLFF
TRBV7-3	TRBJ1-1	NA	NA	TGTGCCAGCAGCTTAACATTTGGGACTCCTGAAGCTTTCTTT	CASSLTFGTPEAFF
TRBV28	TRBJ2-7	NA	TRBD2	TGTGCCGGAAATAGCGGGACTTCCTACGAGCAGTACTTC	CAGNSGTSYEQYF
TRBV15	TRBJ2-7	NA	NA	TGTGCCACCAGCAGAGCGAAGGGGGGGTCCTACGAGCAGTACTTC	CATSRAKGGSYEQYF
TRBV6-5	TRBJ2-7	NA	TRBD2	TGTGCCAGTGGGGGGGGGTACGAGCAGTACTTC	CASGGGYEQYF
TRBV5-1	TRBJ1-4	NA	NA	TGCGCCAGCAGCTTCCTCGGTGAGGGTGAAAAACTGTTTTTT	CASSFLGEGEKLFF
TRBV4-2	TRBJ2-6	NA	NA	TGTGCCAGCAGCCAATCCGGACTGCAGTCTGGGGCCAACGTCCTGACTTTC	CASSQSGLQSGANVLTF
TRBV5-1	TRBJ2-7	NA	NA	TGCGCCAGCAGCTTGAACCCGACAGTCTACGAGCAGTACTTC	CASSLNPTVYEQYF
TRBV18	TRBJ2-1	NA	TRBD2	TGTGCCAGCTCACCAGGAGCGACTAGCGGTAATGAGCAGTTCTTC	CASSPGATSGNEQFF
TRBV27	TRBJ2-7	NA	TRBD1	TGTGCCAGCAGTTTAATTTCCAGGGGGTTCTACGAGCAGTACTTC	CASSLISRGFYEQYF
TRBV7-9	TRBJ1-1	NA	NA	TGTGCCAGCAGCTTAGGGAGTGGGGCTGAAGCTTTCTTT	CASSLGSGAEAFF
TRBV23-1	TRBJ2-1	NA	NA	TGCGCCAGCAGTCAAGGTGCTGAGCAGTTCTTC	CASSQGAEQFF
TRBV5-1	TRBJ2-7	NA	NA	TGCGCCAGCAGCTTGGGGGACACCGCCTACGAGCAGTACTTC	CASSLGDTAYEQYF
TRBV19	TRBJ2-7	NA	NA	TGTGCCAGTAGTTCAGACGTAGCCTCGTACGAGCAGTACTTC	CASSSDVASYEQYF
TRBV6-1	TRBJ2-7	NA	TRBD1	TGTGCCAGCAGTGAGAGGGGGCCGTACGAGCAGTACTTC	CASSERGPYEQYF
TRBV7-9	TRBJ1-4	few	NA	TGTGCCAGCAGCTCCCGGAACACTGGTAAACTGTTTTTT	CASSSRNTGKLFF
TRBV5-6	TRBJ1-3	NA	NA	TGTGCCAGCAGCTTGGTGGGGGCGTCCTCTGGAAACACCATATATTTT	CASSLVGASSGNTIYF
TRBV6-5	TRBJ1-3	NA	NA	TGTGCCAGCAGTTACGTTACTGGAAACACCATATATTTT	CASSYVTGNTIYF
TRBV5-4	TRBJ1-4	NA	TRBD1	TGTGCCAGCAGCTCCCGGGACAGGGGCGAAAAACTGTTTTTT	CASSSRDRGEKLFF
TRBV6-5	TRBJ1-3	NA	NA	TGTGCCAGCAGTTACTCGGGGCCTTCCTCTGGAAACACCATATATTTT	CASSYSGPSSGNTIYF
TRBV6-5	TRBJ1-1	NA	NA	TGTGCCAGCAGTTATGGGGGGACTGAAGCTTTCTTT	CASSYGGTEAFF
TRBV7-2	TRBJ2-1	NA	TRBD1	TGTGCCAGCAGACCGGGACAGGGATACAATGAGCAGTTCTTC	CASRPGQGYNEQFF
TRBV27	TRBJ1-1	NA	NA	TGTGCCACCGGCTGGGGACTCGAAGCTTTCTTT	CATGWGLEAFF
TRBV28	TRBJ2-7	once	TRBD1	TGTGCCAGTACGACAGGGTTCCTATACGAGCAGTACTTC	CASTTGFLYEQYF